These T cell receptor beta chains were read from a single sample in a study of OX40 agonist ivuxolimab in advanced cancers. TCRdb keeps only in-frame clones here, not all; method: immunoSEQ multiplex PCR. The data contain about 91,000 clones, around 85% of them singletons. The sequencing here drew on CD4+ or CD8+ T cells sorted from blood, taken in a trial of the OX40 agonist ivuxolimab. The receptors derive from an adult with an advanced solid tumor such as melanoma, head and neck, liver or kidney cancer. The CDR3 runs from the conserved cysteine through the conserved F or W. Fields, in order: J gene, V gene, D gene, clone size, CDR3 protein, CDR3 DNA. A D gene is named only where the DNA matches it firmly. The size entry is marked missing in some rows and otherwise reads once, few, many or a size class.

TRBJ2-2	TRBV5-8	TRBD1	.	CASSADRDTGELFF	TGTGCCAGCAGCGCGGACAGGGACACCGGGGAGCTGTTTTTT
TRBJ1-5	TRBV5-1	.	.	CASSPGVLGQPQHF	TGCGCCAGCAGCCCAGGGGTTTTAGGTCAGCCCCAGCATTTT
TRBJ2-7	TRBV7-2	.	.	CASSSETLPSSEQYF	TGTGCCAGCAGCTCCGAGACACTACCGAGTTCCGAGCAGTACTTC
TRBJ1-3	TRBV10-3	.	.	CAISRVSGNTIYF	TGTGCCATCAGCAGGGTCTCTGGAAACACCATATATTTT
TRBJ2-5	TRBV11-2	TRBD1	few	CASSPFQGARVEETQYF	TGTGCCAGCAGCCCTTTTCAGGGGGCGCGGGTAGAAGAGACCCAGTACTTC
TRBJ1-3	TRBV7-2	.	.	CASSPDSTGNTIYF	TGTGCCAGCAGCCCGGACAGTACTGGAAACACCATATATTTT
TRBJ1-4	TRBV4-2	TRBD1	.	CASSDLGTATNEKLFF	TGTGCCAGCAGCGACCTCGGGACAGCAACTAATGAAAAACTGTTTTTT
TRBJ1-2	TRBV5-4	TRBD1	.	CASSFHRDSGLYGYTF	TGTGCCAGCAGCTTTCACCGGGACAGCGGACTCTATGGCTACACCTTC
TRBJ2-5	TRBV14	.	.	CASSQQVGETQYF	TGTGCCAGCAGCCAACAAGTGGGGGAGACCCAGTACTTC
TRBJ1-5	TRBV12-5	.	.	CASGGGEYSNQPQHF	TGTGCTAGTGGCGGAGGGGAGTATAGCAATCAGCCCCAGCATTTT
TRBJ1-1	TRBV25-1	TRBD1	.	CASSVDRAEAFF	TGTGCCAGCAGTGTCGACAGGGCGGAGGCTTTCTTT
TRBJ2-2	TRBV5-4	.	.	CASSPDSGELFF	TGTGCCAGCAGCCCAGACAGCGGGGAGCTGTTTTTT
TRBJ1-3	TRBV18	.	.	CASSPRAGTENTIYF	TGTGCCAGCTCACCACGGGCGGGAACCGAAAACACCATATATTTT
TRBJ2-2	TRBV5-4	TRBD1	.	CASSSGQDRNTGELFF	TGTGCCAGCAGCTCGGGACAGGATAGGAACACCGGGGAGCTGTTTTTT
TRBJ1-1	TRBV5-3	TRBD1	.	CARLKYGDRVRTEAFF	TGTGCCAGACTCAAGTACGGGGACAGGGTAAGAACTGAAGCTTTCTTT
TRBJ2-7	TRBV6-1	.	.	CASSYPGTYEQYF	TGTGCCAGCAGTTATCCTGGTACCTACGAGCAGTACTTC
TRBJ1-2	TRBV7-2	TRBD1	.	CASRPTGNYGYTF	TGTGCCAGCAGACCGACAGGGAACTATGGCTACACCTTC
TRBJ1-1	TRBV2	TRBD1	.	CASDGQGGNTEAFF	TGTGCCAGCGATGGCCAGGGGGGGAACACTGAAGCTTTCTTT
TRBJ1-2	TRBV20-1	.	.	CSAPQGHGYTF	TGCAGTGCGCCACAGGGCCATGGCTACACCTTC
TRBJ1-6	TRBV28	.	.	CASSLQVSSPLHF	TGTGCCAGCAGTTTACAGGTTAGCTCACCCCTCCACTTT
TRBJ1-5	TRBV6-6	TRBD1	.	CASSSPGQGNQPQHF	TGTGCCAGCAGTTCCCCGGGACAGGGAAATCAGCCCCAGCATTTT
TRBJ1-2	TRBV9	.	.	CASSGLGGYTF	TGTGCCAGCAGCGGACTGGGAGGCTACACCTTC